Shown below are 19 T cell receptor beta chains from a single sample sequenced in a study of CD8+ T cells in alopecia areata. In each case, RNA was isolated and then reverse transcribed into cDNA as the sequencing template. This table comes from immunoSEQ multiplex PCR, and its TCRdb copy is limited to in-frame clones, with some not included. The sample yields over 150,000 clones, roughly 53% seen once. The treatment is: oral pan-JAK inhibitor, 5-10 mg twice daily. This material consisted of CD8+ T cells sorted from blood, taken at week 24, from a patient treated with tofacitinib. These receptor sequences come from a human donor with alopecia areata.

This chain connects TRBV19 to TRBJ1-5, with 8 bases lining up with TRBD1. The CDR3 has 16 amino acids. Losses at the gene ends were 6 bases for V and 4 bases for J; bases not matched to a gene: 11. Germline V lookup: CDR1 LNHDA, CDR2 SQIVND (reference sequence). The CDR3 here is CASSPDGTGSNQPQHF. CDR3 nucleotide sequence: TGTGCCAGTAGCCCCGACGGGACAGGATCGAATCAGCCCCAGCATTTT.

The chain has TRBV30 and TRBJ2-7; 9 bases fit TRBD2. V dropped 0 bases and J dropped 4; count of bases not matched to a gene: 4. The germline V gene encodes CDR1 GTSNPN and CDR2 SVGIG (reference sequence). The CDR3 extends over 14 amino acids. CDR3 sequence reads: CAWSVASGGYEQYF. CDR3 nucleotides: TGTGCCTGGAGTGTAGCGAGCGGGGGGTACGAGCAGTACTTC.

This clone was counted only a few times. The CDR3 reads CATSRDRTPQETQYF. CDR3 DNA sequence: TGTGCCACCAGCAGAGATCGGACTCCTCAAGAGACCCAGTACTTC. The chain combines TRBV15 with TRBJ2-5; possibly TRBD2 for D (5 bases). CDR3 size: 15 residues. Trimming cost V 0 bases and J 2 bases, with 10 bases left between them. Germline assignment: CDR1 LNHNV and CDR2 YYDKDF (reference sequence).

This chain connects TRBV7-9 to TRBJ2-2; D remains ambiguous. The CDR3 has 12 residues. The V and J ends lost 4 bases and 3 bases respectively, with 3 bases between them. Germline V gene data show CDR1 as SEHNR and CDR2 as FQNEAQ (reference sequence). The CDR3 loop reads CASSYYTGELFF. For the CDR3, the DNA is TGTGCCAGCAGCTATTACACCGGGGAGCTGTTTTTT.

The CDR3 loop reads CAWDSGRDTEAFF. As DNA, the CDR3 is TGTGCCTGGGACTCAGGGCGCGACACTGAAGCTTTCTTT. The rearrangement links TRBV30 to TRBJ1-1, with D possibly TRBD1 on 5 matching bases. Trimming took off 5 bases at V and 3 bases at J, with 13 bases between the two ends. Germline V gives CDR1 GTSNPN, CDR2 SVGIG (reference sequence). This CDR3 is 13 amino acids long.

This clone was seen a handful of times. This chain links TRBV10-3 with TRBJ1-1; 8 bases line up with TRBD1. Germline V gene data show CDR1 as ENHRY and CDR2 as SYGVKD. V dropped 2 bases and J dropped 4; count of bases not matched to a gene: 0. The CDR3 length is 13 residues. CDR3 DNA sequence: TGTGCCATCAGTGAGACAGGGGGCACTGAAGCTTTCTTT. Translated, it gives CAISETGGTEAFF.

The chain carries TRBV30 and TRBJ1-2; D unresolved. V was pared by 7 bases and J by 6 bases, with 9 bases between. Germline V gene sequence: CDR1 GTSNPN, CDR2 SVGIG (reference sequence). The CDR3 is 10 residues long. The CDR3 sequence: CASFNHGYTF. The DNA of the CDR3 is TGTGCCTCATTCAATCATGGCTACACCTTC. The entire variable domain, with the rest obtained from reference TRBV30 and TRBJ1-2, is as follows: SQTIHQWPATLVQPVGSPLSLECTVEGTSNPNLYWYRQAAGRGLQLLFYSVGIGQISSEVPQNLSASRPQDRQFILSSKKLLLSDSGFYLCASFNHGYTFGSGTRLTVV.

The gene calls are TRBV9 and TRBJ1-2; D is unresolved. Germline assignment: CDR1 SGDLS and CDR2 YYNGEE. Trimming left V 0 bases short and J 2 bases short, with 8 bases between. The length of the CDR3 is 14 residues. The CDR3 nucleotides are TGTGCCAGCAGCGTAGCGGGCGGGAACTATGGCTACACCTTC. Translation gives CASSVAGGNYGYTF.

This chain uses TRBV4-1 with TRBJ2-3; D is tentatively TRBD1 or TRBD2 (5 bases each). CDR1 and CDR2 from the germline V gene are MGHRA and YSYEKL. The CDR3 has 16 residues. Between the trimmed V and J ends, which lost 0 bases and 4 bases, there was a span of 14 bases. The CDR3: CASSQDGTNGADTQYF. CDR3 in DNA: TGCGCCAGCAGCCAAGATGGGACGAATGGCGCAGATACGCAGTATTTT.

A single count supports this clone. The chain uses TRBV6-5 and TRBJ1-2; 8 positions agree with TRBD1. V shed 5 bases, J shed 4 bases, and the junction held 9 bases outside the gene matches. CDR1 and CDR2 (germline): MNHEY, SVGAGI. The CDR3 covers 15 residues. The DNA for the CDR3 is TGTGCCAGCAGTGGACAGGGCTTCGCCGGCTATGGCTACACCTTC. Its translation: CASSGQGFAGYGYTF.

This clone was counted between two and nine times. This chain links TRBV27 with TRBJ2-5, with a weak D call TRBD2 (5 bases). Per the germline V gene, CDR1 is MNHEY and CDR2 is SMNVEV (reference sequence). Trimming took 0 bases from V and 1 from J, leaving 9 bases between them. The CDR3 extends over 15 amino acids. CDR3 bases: TGTGCCAGCAGTTTATCCCCGAGCGGCCAAGAGACCCAGTACTTC. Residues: CASSLSPSGQETQYF.

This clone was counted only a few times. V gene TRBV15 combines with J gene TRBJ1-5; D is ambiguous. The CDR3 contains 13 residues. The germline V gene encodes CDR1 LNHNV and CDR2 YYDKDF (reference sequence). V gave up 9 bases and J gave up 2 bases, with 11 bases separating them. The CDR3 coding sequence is TGTGCCACGGCGGTTGGGGGCAATCAGCCCCAGCATTTT. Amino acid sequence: CATAVGGNQPQHF.

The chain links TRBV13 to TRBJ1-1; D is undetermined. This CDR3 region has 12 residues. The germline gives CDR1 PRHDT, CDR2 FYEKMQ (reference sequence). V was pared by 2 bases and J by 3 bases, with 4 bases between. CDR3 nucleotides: TGTGCCAGCAGCTTAATGGACACTGAAGCTTTCTTT. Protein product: CASSLMDTEAFF.

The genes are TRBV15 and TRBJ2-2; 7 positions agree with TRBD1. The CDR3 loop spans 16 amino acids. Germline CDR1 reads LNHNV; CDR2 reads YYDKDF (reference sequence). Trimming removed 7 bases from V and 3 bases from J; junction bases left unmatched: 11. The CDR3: CATTYPGQGDTGELFF. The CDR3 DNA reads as TGTGCCACCACCTACCCGGGGCAGGGGGACACCGGGGAGCTGTTTTTT.

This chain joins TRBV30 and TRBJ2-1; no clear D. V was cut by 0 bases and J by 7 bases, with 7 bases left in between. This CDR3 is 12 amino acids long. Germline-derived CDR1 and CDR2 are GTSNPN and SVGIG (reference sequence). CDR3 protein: CAWSVLENEQFF. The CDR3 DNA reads TGTGCCTGGAGTGTACTGGAAAATGAGCAGTTCTTC.

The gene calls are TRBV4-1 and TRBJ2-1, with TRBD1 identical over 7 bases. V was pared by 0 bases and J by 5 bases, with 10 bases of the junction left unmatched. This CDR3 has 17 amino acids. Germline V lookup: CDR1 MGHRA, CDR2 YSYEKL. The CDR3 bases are TGCGCCAGCAGCCAAGATACAGGACAGGTCGGGAACAATGAGCAGTTCTTC. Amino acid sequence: CASSQDTGQVGNNEQFF.

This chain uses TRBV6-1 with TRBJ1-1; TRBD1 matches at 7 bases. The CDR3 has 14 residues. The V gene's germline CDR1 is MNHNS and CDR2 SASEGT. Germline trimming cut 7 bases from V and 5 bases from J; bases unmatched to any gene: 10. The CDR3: CASKITGEVTEAFF. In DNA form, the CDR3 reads TGTGCCAGCAAAATCACAGGGGAGGTTACTGAAGCTTTCTTT.

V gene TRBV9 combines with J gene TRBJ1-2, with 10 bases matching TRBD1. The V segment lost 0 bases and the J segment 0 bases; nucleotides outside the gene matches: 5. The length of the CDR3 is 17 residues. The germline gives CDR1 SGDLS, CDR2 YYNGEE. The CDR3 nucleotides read TGTGCCAGCAGCGTAGGACAGGGGGCCGCGTCTAACTATGGCTACACCTTC. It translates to CASSVGQGAASNYGYTF.

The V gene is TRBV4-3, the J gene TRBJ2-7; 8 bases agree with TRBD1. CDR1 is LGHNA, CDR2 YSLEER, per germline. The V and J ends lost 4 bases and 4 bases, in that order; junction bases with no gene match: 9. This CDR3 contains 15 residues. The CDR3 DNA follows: TGCGCCAGCAGCCCCGGGACAGGCGAATCTTACGAGCAGTACTTC. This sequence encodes CASSPGTGESYEQYF.